This is a list of T cell receptor beta chains from one sample in a study of OX40 agonist ivuxolimab in advanced cancers. Sequencing was performed with immunoSEQ multiplex PCR; in TCRdb, only in-frame clones are kept and a portion is missing. Of about 41,000 clones listed, more than 70% were seen once; the top ten hold roughly 3.4%. This specimen was CD4+ or CD8+ T cells sorted from blood, taken in a trial of the OX40 agonist ivuxolimab. Receptors were obtained from an adult with an advanced solid tumor such as melanoma, head and neck, liver or kidney cancer. The CDR3 runs from the conserved cysteine through the conserved F or W. Fields, in order: V gene, J gene, CDR3 length, D gene, clone size, CDR3 DNA, CDR3 protein. D genes are given only for firm matches. The listing skips clone size in some rows; elsewhere it reads once, few, many or a size class.

v_gene: TRBV19; j_gene: TRBJ1-4; len: 12; d_gene: TRBD1; abundance: .; CDR3nt: TGTGCCAGTAGTAAACAGGGGGAAAAACTGTTTTTT; CDR3aa: CASSKQGEKLFF
v_gene: TRBV29-1; j_gene: TRBJ1-2; len: 14; d_gene: .; abundance: .; CDR3nt: TGCAGCGTTGGAGGGGGGGTCCGGATGCGTGGCTACACCTTC; CDR3aa: CSVGGGVRMRGYTF
v_gene: TRBV7-9; j_gene: TRBJ1-1; len: 14; d_gene: .; abundance: .; CDR3nt: TGTGCCAGCAGCCGACAGGAGGTGAGCACTGAAGCTTTCTTT; CDR3aa: CASSRQEVSTEAFF
v_gene: TRBV27; j_gene: TRBJ1-4; len: 15; d_gene: .; abundance: .; CDR3nt: TGTGCCAGCAGTTTATTCTCTAGCCGGGATGAAAAACTGTTTTTT; CDR3aa: CASSLFSSRDEKLFF
v_gene: TRBV19; j_gene: TRBJ1-1; len: 13; d_gene: .; abundance: .; CDR3nt: TGTGCCAGTACCCGAGACATTGGCACTGAAGCTTTCTTT; CDR3aa: CASTRDIGTEAFF
v_gene: TRBV6-5; j_gene: TRBJ2-7; len: 14; d_gene: TRBD1; abundance: .; CDR3nt: TGTGCCAGCAGCTGGGACAGGGGCTCCTACGAGCAGTACTTC; CDR3aa: CASSWDRGSYEQYF
v_gene: TRBV7-6; j_gene: TRBJ2-7; len: 13; d_gene: .; abundance: .; CDR3nt: TGTGCCAGCAGCATGGGGCAGAACCACGAGCAGTACTTC; CDR3aa: CASSMGQNHEQYF
v_gene: TRBV2; j_gene: TRBJ2-7; len: 14; d_gene: .; abundance: .; CDR3nt: TGTGCCAGCAGGGGTTCAGGACGATACTACGAGCAGTACTTC; CDR3aa: CASRGSGRYYEQYF
v_gene: TRBV6-1; j_gene: TRBJ1-1; len: 14; d_gene: .; abundance: .; CDR3nt: TGTGCCAGCAGTGAATGGGTAGCGAACACTGAAGCTTTCTTT; CDR3aa: CASSEWVANTEAFF
v_gene: TRBV29-1; j_gene: TRBJ1-5; len: 12; d_gene: .; abundance: once; CDR3nt: TGCAGCGTTAGGGACCGAAATCAGCCCCAGCATTTT; CDR3aa: CSVRDRNQPQHF
v_gene: TRBV28; j_gene: TRBJ1-1; len: 13; d_gene: TRBD1; abundance: .; CDR3nt: TGTGCCAGCCGCCAACAGGGGGATACTGAAGCTTTCTTT; CDR3aa: CASRQQGDTEAFF
v_gene: TRBV4-3; j_gene: TRBJ1-6; len: 17; d_gene: .; abundance: .; CDR3nt: TGCGCCAGCAGCTCAGCTACCCCGGGACGGCATAATTCACCCCTCCACTTT; CDR3aa: CASSSATPGRHNSPLHF
v_gene: TRBV4-1; j_gene: TRBJ2-2; len: 16; d_gene: TRBD2; abundance: .; CDR3nt: TGCGCCAGCAGCCCCCGGGAGGGTTCTGACACCGGGGAGCTGTTTTTT; CDR3aa: CASSPREGSDTGELFF
v_gene: TRBV28; j_gene: TRBJ1-4; len: 15; d_gene: TRBD1; abundance: .; CDR3nt: TGTGCCAGCAGCAGGGGGTTAAGAACTAATGAAAAACTGTTTTTT; CDR3aa: CASSRGLRTNEKLFF
v_gene: TRBV18; j_gene: TRBJ1-1; len: 13; d_gene: .; abundance: .; CDR3nt: TGTGCCAGCTCACCACCGTCCGACACTGAAGCTTTCTTT; CDR3aa: CASSPPSDTEAFF
v_gene: TRBV28; j_gene: TRBJ2-1; len: 11; d_gene: .; abundance: .; CDR3nt: TGTGCCACCTCGCCTCTTGGTGAGCAGTTCTTC; CDR3aa: CATSPLGEQFF
v_gene: TRBV7-9; j_gene: TRBJ1-3; len: 15; d_gene: .; abundance: .; CDR3nt: TGTGCCAGCAGCTTAACTTGGGGCTCTGGAAACACCATATATTTT; CDR3aa: CASSLTWGSGNTIYF
v_gene: TRBV7-3; j_gene: TRBJ2-5; len: 14; d_gene: TRBD2; abundance: .; CDR3nt: TGTGCCAGCAGCTCAGGGACTAGTGGAGAGACCCAGTACTTC; CDR3aa: CASSSGTSGETQYF
v_gene: TRBV19; j_gene: TRBJ2-1; len: 15; d_gene: .; abundance: few; CDR3nt: TGTGCCAGTAGTATAGCTTCAGGGGGGTGGGATGAGCAGTTCTTC; CDR3aa: CASSIASGGWDEQFF
v_gene: TRBV19; j_gene: TRBJ1-1; len: 16; d_gene: .; abundance: .; CDR3nt: TGTGCCAGTAGTATAGATCGAAGTCAGGGGCGGACTGAAGCTTTCTTT; CDR3aa: CASSIDRSQGRTEAFF
v_gene: TRBV11-2; j_gene: TRBJ2-7; len: 14; d_gene: .; abundance: .; CDR3nt: TGTGCCAGCAGTCCCCATCTGGAGTCCTACGAGCAGTACTTC; CDR3aa: CASSPHLESYEQYF
v_gene: TRBV6-5; j_gene: TRBJ1-1; len: 15; d_gene: .; abundance: .; CDR3nt: TGTGCCAGCAGTTACTCGACGCGGGGAAGGACTGAAGCTTTCTTT; CDR3aa: CASSYSTRGRTEAFF
v_gene: TRBV28; j_gene: TRBJ1-5; len: 14; d_gene: .; abundance: few; CDR3nt: TGTGCCAGCAGTTCACAGTATAGCAATCAGCCCCAGCATTTT; CDR3aa: CASSSQYSNQPQHF
v_gene: TRBV19; j_gene: TRBJ2-3; len: 11; d_gene: .; abundance: .; CDR3nt: TGTGCCAGTAGTGGGGGGGATACGCAGTATTTT; CDR3aa: CASSGGDTQYF
v_gene: TRBV30; j_gene: TRBJ1-3; len: 14; d_gene: TRBD1; abundance: once; CDR3nt: TGTGCCTGGTCAGGGGGCTTGGGTGGAAACACCATATATTTT; CDR3aa: CAWSGGLGGNTIYF
v_gene: TRBV5-6; j_gene: TRBJ2-1; len: 14; d_gene: .; abundance: .; CDR3nt: TGTGCCAGCAGTTTCCTTGGACGGTCAAATAAGCAGTTCTTC; CDR3aa: CASSFLGRSNKQFF
v_gene: TRBV7-2; j_gene: TRBJ1-3; len: 15; d_gene: .; abundance: .; CDR3nt: TGTGCCAGCAGCCGGGACGGGCTCTCTGGAAACACCATATATTTT; CDR3aa: CASSRDGLSGNTIYF
v_gene: TRBV29-1; j_gene: TRBJ2-7; len: 15; d_gene: .; abundance: .; CDR3nt: TGCAGCGTGACCGCTATGGGGCTTATTACCTACGAGCAGTACTTC; CDR3aa: CSVTAMGLITYEQYF